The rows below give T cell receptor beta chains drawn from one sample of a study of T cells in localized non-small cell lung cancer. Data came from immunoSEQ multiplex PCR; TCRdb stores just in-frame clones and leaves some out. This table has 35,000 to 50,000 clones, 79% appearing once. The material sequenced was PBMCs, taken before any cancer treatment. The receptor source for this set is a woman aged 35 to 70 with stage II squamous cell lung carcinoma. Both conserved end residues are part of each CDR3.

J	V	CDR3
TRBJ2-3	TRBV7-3	CASSRAGAGDTQYF
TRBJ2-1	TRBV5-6	CASSKRTSGLVYNEQFF
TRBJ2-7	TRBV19	CASSVSGPSYEQYF
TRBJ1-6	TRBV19	CASSQGTVNSPLHF
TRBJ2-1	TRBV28	CASSLLAEYNEQFF
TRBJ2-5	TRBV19	CASSVTRGTSGQETQYF
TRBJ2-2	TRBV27	CASSFSGATGELFF
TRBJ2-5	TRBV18	CASSPKASGSRETQYF
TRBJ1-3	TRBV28	CATHLGRSGNTIYF
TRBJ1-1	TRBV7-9	CASSAQMNTEAFF
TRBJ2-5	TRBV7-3	CASSLTGLAGQETQYF
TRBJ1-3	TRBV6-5	CASSTTKTGNTIYF
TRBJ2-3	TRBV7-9	CASSPWTASTDTQYF
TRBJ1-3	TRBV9	CASSSDTEGTIYF
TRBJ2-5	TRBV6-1	CASDSGTSRETQYF
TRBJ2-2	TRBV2	CASSSAPSGELFF
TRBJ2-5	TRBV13	CASSNRGQAETQYF
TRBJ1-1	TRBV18	CASSLEGTNTEAFF
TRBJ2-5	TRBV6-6	CASSSTSGRETQYF
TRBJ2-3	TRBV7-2	CASSLDGITDTQYF
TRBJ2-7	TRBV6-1	CASSGTQSSYEQYF
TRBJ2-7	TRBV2	CASTEGGDEQYF
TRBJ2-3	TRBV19	CASSVADTQYF
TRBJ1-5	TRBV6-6	CASTFQWREINQPQHF